A single sample is the source of the 24 T cell receptor beta chains below, sequenced in a study of cytomegalovirus exposure and HLA in healthy donors. PCR was performed using 60 Vbeta and 13 Jbeta primers. Clones were sequenced by immunoSEQ multiplex PCR, and TCRdb holds only the in-frame ones, with some missing. The sample contains about 150,000 clones, 87% of which appear only once. Material: PBMCs. All receptors come from a woman in her twenties or thirties in good health and CMV-seronegative.

The J gene is TRBJ2-3, the V gene TRBV4-1; possible D gene TRBD2, 7 bases. The germline V gene encodes CDR1 MGHRA and CDR2 YSYEKL. V lost 0 bases to trimming and J lost 2 bases, with 15 bases between them. There are 17 residues in the CDR3. The CDR3 spells CASSQDRRGGVTDTQYF. CDR3 DNA sequence: TGCGCCAGCAGCCAAGATCGGAGGGGGGGGGTCACAGATACGCAGTATTTT.

This clone has just a few counts. The chain combines TRBV7-6 with TRBJ2-1; a possible D gene is TRBD2 (5 bases). V was cut by 2 bases and J by 8 bases, with 13 bases left in between. CDR1 and CDR2 (germline): SGHVS, FNYEAQ. This CDR3 is built from 14 residues. Here the CDR3 reads CASSLSGPEDEQFF. DNA of the CDR3: TGTGCCAGCAGCTTATCGGGCCCGGAGGATGAGCAGTTCTTC.

The chain is built from TRBV28 and TRBJ2-3; D is possibly TRBD2 (5 bases). The V gene lost 5 bases and the J gene lost 0 bases, with 15 bases spanning the gap. The CDR3 runs to 16 residues. The germline V gene encodes CDR1 MDHEN and CDR2 SYDVKM. CDR3 in amino acids: CASSGGLAFSTDTQYF. CDR3 nucleotide sequence: TGTGCCAGCAGTGGAGGTCTAGCCTTTAGCACAGATACGCAGTATTTT.

The chain carries TRBV7-2 and TRBJ1-4; D is ambiguous. The CDR3 runs 15 residues. Germline V gene data show CDR1 as SGHTA and CDR2 as FQGNSA. V was shortened by 5 bases and J by 4 bases, with 14 bases between the two germline ends. The CDR3 DNA is TGTGCCAGCAGCCCCTTTCAGGCTAATAATGAAAAACTGTTTTTT. Protein: CASSPFQANNEKLFF.

The chain employs TRBV4-1 and TRBJ2-7; 8 bases agree with TRBD1. The germline V gene encodes CDR1 MGHRA and CDR2 YSYEKL. V trimming: 4 bases; J trimming: 6 bases; junction bases outside the gene matches: 11. This CDR3 comprises 15 residues. In DNA form, the CDR3 reads TGCGCCAGCAGCCTCCAGGACAGGGTCCCTATCGAGCAGTACTTC. It is translated as CASSLQDRVPIEQYF.

The chain is built from TRBV7-3 and TRBJ2-3, with 7 nucleotides matching TRBD2. With V trimmed by 4 bases and J by 1 base, 2 bases remained unmatched. Germline V CDR1 and CDR2: SGHTA, FQGTGA. The CDR3 totals 14 residues. DNA of the CDR3: TGTGCCAGCAGCTCCAGCGGGGGCACAGATACGCAGTATTTT. The encoded protein is CASSSSGGTDTQYF.

V is TRBV5-5 and J is TRBJ2-7; TRBD1 matches 7 bases. The CDR3 runs 14 residues. J was trimmed by 6 bases and V by 1 base; bases with no gene match: 7. Germline CDR1 is SGHKS and CDR2 is YYEKEE (reference sequence). CDR3 nucleotides: TGTGCCAGCAGCTTGTTTGCGACAGGGCTCGAGCAGTACTTC. Translated, it gives CASSLFATGLEQYF.

V and J are TRBV25-1 and TRBJ2-7, with 10 bases lining up with TRBD2. The V gene end was trimmed by 6 bases and the J gene end by 1 base; junction bases not matched to a gene: 6. This CDR3 spans 15 amino acids. CDR1 is MGHDK, CDR2 SYGVNS, per germline. The CDR3 reads CASRASGGTSYEQYF. The CDR3 DNA sequence: TGTGCCAGCAGGGCTAGCGGGGGTACGTCCTACGAGCAGTACTTC.

This chain joins TRBV9 and TRBJ2-2; unclear D gene. Trimming took 0 bases from V and 3 from J, leaving 6 bases between them. Germline CDR1 SGDLS, CDR2 YYNGEE. This CDR3 is 14 amino acids long. CDR3 loop: CASSVGVDTGELFF. The CDR3 nucleotides are TGTGCCAGCAGCGTAGGAGTAGACACCGGGGAGCTGTTTTTT.

This chain joins TRBV5-1 and TRBJ1-2; TRBD1 aligns across 8 bases. Trimming removed 5 bases from V and 4 bases from J; junction bases left unmatched: 10. Germline CDR1 reads SGHRS; CDR2 reads YFSETQ. The CDR3 contains 15 residues. CDR3 amino acids: CASSVGTGIPYGYTF. CDR3 DNA sequence: TGCGCCAGCAGTGTCGGGACAGGAATACCCTATGGCTACACCTTC.

This chain uses TRBV11-3 with TRBJ2-3, with 7 bases fitting TRBD2. V lost 5 bases, J lost 0 bases, and 8 bases stayed unmatched. Germline V gene lookup returns CDR1 SGHNT and CDR2 YENEEA. The CDR3 loop spans 16 amino acids. CDR3 loop: CASSPGRRDSTDTQYF. CDR3 coding DNA: TGTGCCAGCAGCCCCGGGAGGCGGGATAGCACAGATACGCAGTATTTT.

The V call is TRBV28, the J call TRBJ1-2; D possibly corresponds to TRBD1 (5 bases). Germline lookup yields CDR1 MDHEN and CDR2 SYDVKM. The CDR3 length is 14 residues. V was cut by 6 bases and J by 5 bases, with 16 bases left in between. CDR3 in amino acids: CASSAPGQGYGYTF. The DNA of the CDR3 is TGTGCCAGCAGCGCGCCCGGACAAGGATATGGCTACACCTTC.

This clone is a singleton in its sample. V gene TRBV29-1 combines with J gene TRBJ1-2, with D possibly TRBD1 on 5 matching bases. Trimming left V 0 bases short and J 7 bases short, with 15 bases between. Germline V lookup: CDR1 SQVTM, CDR2 ANQGSEA. CDR3 length: 14 residues. The CDR3 sequence: CSVEELAGDGGYTF. CDR3 nucleotides: TGCAGCGTTGAAGAATTGGCGGGGGACGGTGGCTACACCTTC.

The rearrangement uses TRBV7-9 and TRBJ1-4, with 9 bases fitting TRBD1. J was trimmed by 5 bases and V by 5 bases; bases with no gene match: 6. CDR3 size: 15 residues. Germline V gives CDR1 SEHNR, CDR2 FQNEAQ (reference sequence). The CDR3: CASSPPGQGNEKLFF. DNA for the CDR3: TGTGCCAGCAGCCCCCCGGGACAGGGAAATGAAAAACTGTTTTTT.

This chain joins TRBV29-1 and TRBJ1-1; maybe TRBD1 (6 bases). This CDR3 has 13 residues. Germline CDR1 and CDR2: SQVTM and ANQGSEA. Trimming took 4 bases from V and 0 from J, leaving 9 bases between them. CDR3 loop: CSVGGLLNTEAFF. For the CDR3, the DNA is TGCAGCGTTGGGGGGCTGCTGAACACTGAAGCTTTCTTT. Combining the CDR3 with reference TRBV29-1 and TRBJ1-1 gives the whole variable domain SAVISQKPSRDICQRGTSLTIQCQVDSQVTMMFWYRQQPGQSLTLIATANQGSEATYESGFVIDKFPISRPNLTFSTLTVSNMSPEDSSIYLCSVGGLLNTEAFFGQGTRLTVV.

This chain links TRBV28 with TRBJ1-1; D not resolved. The ends were cut back, 0 bases at V and 5 bases at J, with 7 bases in the middle. CDR3 length: 13 amino acids. Germline loops: CDR1 MDHEN, CDR2 SYDVKM. CDR3 loop: CASSLWERTEAFF. DNA for the CDR3: TGTGCCAGCAGTTTATGGGAGCGGACTGAAGCTTTCTTT.

V gene TRBV28 combines with J gene TRBJ1-1, with D possibly TRBD1 on 6 matching bases. The CDR3 is 15 amino acids. Germline V gives CDR1 MDHEN, CDR2 SYDVKM. V was shortened by 5 bases and J by 4 bases, with 17 bases between the two germline ends. DNA for the CDR3: TGTGCCAGCAGTCTCTCACGGAGGGGGGGCACTGAAGCTTTCTTT. This codes for CASSLSRRGGTEAFF.

The chain recombines TRBV27 with TRBJ1-5; D unclear. The CDR3 contains 14 residues. Germline V CDR1 and CDR2: MNHEY, SMNVEV (reference sequence). The V gene lost 4 bases and the J gene lost 4 bases, with 11 bases spanning the gap. CDR3: CASSYTSLNQPQHF. DNA of the CDR3: TGTGCCAGCAGTTACACAAGTCTGAATCAGCCCCAGCATTTT.

The rearrangement uses TRBV6-1 and TRBJ2-7, with D possibly being TRBD2 (5 bases). This CDR3 has 19 amino acids. The V gene lost 3 bases and the J gene lost 0 bases, with 24 bases spanning the gap. Germline V gene lookup returns CDR1 MNHNS and CDR2 SASEGT. The DNA for the CDR3 is TGTGCCAGCAGTGAGGGAGTAGGAAGGGTACGCGAGTTCTCCTACGAGCAGTACTTC. Amino acid sequence: CASSEGVGRVREFSYEQYF.

The chain uses TRBV4-1 and TRBJ1-5; the D is unclear. Trimming took 2 bases from V and 4 from J, leaving 9 bases between them. The CDR3 is made up of 14 amino acids. Germline CDR1 MGHRA, CDR2 YSYEKL. The CDR3 nucleotides read TGCGCCAGCAGCCAATGGGCAGCAAATCAGCCCCAGCATTTT. It is translated as CASSQWAANQPQHF.

J is TRBJ1-1 and V is TRBV6-1; 8 bases are shared with TRBD1. The germline V gene has CDR1 MNHNS and CDR2 SASEGT. The CDR3 loop spans 14 amino acids. The V segment lost 5 bases and the J segment 1 base; nucleotides outside the gene matches: 3. CDR3 region: CASSRQGRNTEAFF. The CDR3 region has the DNA TGTGCCAGCAGTCGACAGGGGCGGAACACTGAAGCTTTCTTT.

V and J are TRBV18 and TRBJ2-5; D might be TRBD2 (5 bases). Germline V CDR1 and CDR2: KGHSH, LQKENI. The CDR3 runs to 15 residues. Deletions cut 6 bases from V and 0 bases from J, with 14 bases between. CDR3 sequence: CASSPGSLNQETQYF. CDR3 bases: TGTGCCAGCTCGCCGGGATCCCTGAACCAAGAGACCCAGTACTTC.

This chain links TRBV27 with TRBJ2-7; the D gene is possibly TRBD2 (6 bases). The CDR3 is 14 amino acids. Trimming took off 5 bases at V and 2 bases at J, with 13 bases between the two ends. Germline CDR1 is MNHEY and CDR2 is SMNVEV (reference sequence). CDR3 protein: CASSPLAVTYEQYF. The CDR3 bases are TGTGCCAGCAGTCCCTTAGCGGTCACCTACGAGCAGTACTTC.

The V call is TRBV30, the J call TRBJ2-5; D is unresolved. V shed 8 bases and J shed 5 bases, with 15 bases lying between them. This CDR3 contains 12 residues. Germline assignment: CDR1 GTSNPN and CDR2 SVGIG (reference sequence). This CDR3 is CATGSYGETQYF. CDR3 DNA sequence: TGTGCCACGGGTTCCTACGGGGAGACCCAGTACTTC.